Each of the 26 T cell receptor beta chains below was sequenced from the same sample in a study of early T cells in non-severe SARS-CoV-2 infection. TCRdb itself ran the 5' RACE reads through MiXCR, one entry per CDR3 protein. Of some 73,000 distinct CDR3 sequences in the sample, roughly 12% were seen once. Source material: whole blood. Receptors were obtained from an adult who was a healthcare worker with PCR-confirmed SARS-CoV-2 infection or an uninfected control (not recorded which).

The V and J genes are TRBV2 and TRBJ1-1, with D uncertain. The CDR3 is 14 residues long. The V end lost 6 bases, the J end lost 6 bases, and 17 bases lay between the germline ends. Germline V gives CDR1 SNHLY, CDR2 FYNNEI. In DNA form, the CDR3 reads TGTGCCAGCAGGAGGTCATTAGACTTCCCTGAAGCTTTCTTT. This sequence encodes CASRRSLDFPEAFF.

This clonotype showed up many times. This rearrangement joins TRBV30 to TRBJ1-6; a weak D match, TRBD1 (6 bases). V gave up 4 bases and J gave up 7 bases, with 11 bases separating them. Germline CDR1 and CDR2: GTSNPN and SVGIG (reference sequence). The CDR3 runs 13 residues. CDR3 in amino acids: CAWKGDGNSPLHF. The CDR3 DNA sequence: TGTGCCTGGAAGGGGGACGGGAATTCACCCCTCCACTTT.

In its sample, this clonotype was seen a few times. The DNA for the CDR3 is TGTGCCAGCAGTAGTGTGGAGGCAGGGAGAAAGCCCCAGCATTTT. Translation gives CASSSVEAGRKPQHF. V gene TRBV27 combines with J gene TRBJ1-5, with D possibly matching TRBD1 (5 bases). V was trimmed by 5 bases and J by 8 bases, leaving 19 bases between them. Germline CDR1 MNHEY, CDR2 SMNVEV (reference sequence). The CDR3 has 15 residues.

This clonotype was detected many times. The V call is TRBV2, the J call TRBJ2-1; D is undetermined. This CDR3 has 14 residues. V was clipped by 4 bases and J by 6 bases, with 13 bases between them. CDR1 is SNHLY and CDR2 is FYNNEI in the germline V gene. CDR3 in amino acids: CASSARLKGNEQFF. CDR3 in DNA: TGTGCCAGCAGTGCCAGACTTAAAGGCAATGAGCAGTTCTTC.

In this sample, this clonotype turned up a few times. This chain uses TRBV5-1 with TRBJ2-3; possibly TRBD1 or TRBD2 for D (5 bases each). There are 16 residues in the CDR3. Per the germline V gene, CDR1 is SGHRS and CDR2 is YFSETQ. V was shortened by 4 bases and J by 4 bases, with 19 bases between the two germline ends. The CDR3 coding sequence is TGCGCCAGCAGCCTACGGGACCTCGCGGGCGCAGATACGCAGTATTTT. This sequence encodes CASSLRDLAGADTQYF.

The gene calls are TRBV2 and TRBJ2-1; the match to TRBD2 covers 9 bases. The CDR3 has 13 residues. Trimming removed 8 bases from V and 4 bases from J; junction bases left unmatched: 3. Germline loops: CDR1 SNHLY, CDR2 FYNNEI. This CDR3 reads CASVAGGYNEQFF. CDR3 sequence (DNA): TGTGCCAGCGTGGCGGGGGGGTACAATGAGCAGTTCTTC.

This clonotype was counted many times. CDR3 in DNA: TGTGCCAGCAGCATTACTAGCGGGAGGACCCAAGAGACCCAGTACTTC. This encodes CASSITSGRTQETQYF. The rearrangement joins TRBV21-1 to TRBJ2-5; the D segment call TRBD2 is taken from the table without a DNA check. TRBV21-1 is a recognized pseudogene. The CDR3 spans 16 residues.

This clonotype has a count of ten or more. J is TRBJ2-1 and V is TRBV14; TRBD2 matches at 7 bases. CDR1 and CDR2 from the germline V gene are SGHDN and FVKESK. CDR3 length equals 12 residues. J lost 3 bases, V lost 8 bases, and 1 base had no gene match. This CDR3 is CASGGSYNEQFF. In DNA, the CDR3 is TGTGCCAGCGGCGGGAGCTACAATGAGCAGTTCTTC.

This clonotype was seen more than once but under ten times. The chain couples TRBV20-1 to TRBJ1-2, with 12 nucleotides matching TRBD1. The CDR3 length is 15 residues. Germline V gene sequence: CDR1 DFQATT, CDR2 SNEGSKA (reference sequence). Losses at the gene ends were 6 bases for V and 8 bases for J; bases not matched to a gene: 13. CDR3 amino acids: CSADRPGTGGQGYTF. CDR3 DNA: TGCAGTGCCGATCGTCCCGGGACAGGGGGCCAAGGCTACACCTTC.

This clonotype was seen a few times. The V gene is TRBV5-1, the J gene TRBJ2-1; TRBD2 matches at 8 bases. Per the germline V gene, CDR1 is SGHRS and CDR2 is YFSETQ. This CDR3 contains 14 residues. The V segment lost 4 bases and the J segment 5 bases; nucleotides outside the gene matches: 5. The chain's CDR3 is CASSIAGWDNEQFF. CDR3 sequence (DNA): TGCGCCAGCAGCATAGCGGGATGGGACAATGAGCAGTTCTTC.

This clonotype came up a few times. This chain connects TRBV28 to TRBJ1-1; D uncertain. The ends were cut back, 7 bases at V and 6 bases at J, with 12 bases in the middle. This CDR3 region has 12 residues. CDR1 MDHEN and CDR2 SYDVKM come from the germline V gene. Here the CDR3 reads CASTNIGAEAFF. The DNA of the CDR3 is TGTGCCAGCACCAACATAGGTGCTGAAGCTTTCTTT.

This clonotype was seen repeatedly, ten times or more. The gene calls are TRBV10-1 and TRBJ2-1, with 10 bases fitting TRBD2. The CDR3 is 14 amino acids. From germline, CDR1 is WNHNN and CDR2 SYGVQD (reference sequence). V lost 8 bases and J lost 8; bases outside the gene matches: 9. The CDR3 DNA follows: TGCGCCAGCGGAAGCGGGAGGGCCTGGGATGAGCAGTTCTTC. Its protein product is CASGSGRAWDEQFF.

At least ten counts were recorded for this clonotype. This chain links TRBV24-1 with TRBJ2-4; D possibly matches TRBD1 or TRBD2 (6 bases each). Germline V gene data show CDR1 as KGHDR and CDR2 as SFDVKD. The CDR3 covers 15 residues. V lost 4 bases to trimming and J lost 9 bases, with 18 bases between them. Here the CDR3 reads CATSDHGSPGAIQYF. The CDR3 DNA reads TGTGCCACCAGTGACCATGGGTCCCCGGGGGCCATTCAGTACTTC.

This clonotype was seen a few times. The rearrangement joins TRBV6-1 to TRBJ1-5; D possibly corresponds to TRBD1 (6 bases). From germline, CDR1 is MNHNS and CDR2 SASEGT. The CDR3 is 13 residues long. The V and J ends lost 4 bases and 3 bases respectively, with 7 bases between them. The CDR3 nucleotides read TGTGCCAGCAGTGCAGGGGCCAATCAGCCCCAGCATTTT. Its translation is CASSAGANQPQHF.

This clonotype was observed a handful of times. V and J are TRBV28 and TRBJ1-1; D not certain. From germline, CDR1 is MDHEN and CDR2 SYDVKM. Trimming shortened V by 5 bases and J by 1 base, and 8 bases separated the two germline ends. The CDR3 covers 13 residues. The CDR3 is CASSPFTNTEAFF. The DNA of the CDR3 is TGTGCCAGCAGTCCTTTTACGAACACTGAAGCTTTCTTT.

This chain links TRBV27 with TRBJ1-2, with a tentative D call TRBD1 (5 bases). The V gene's germline CDR1 is MNHEY and CDR2 SMNVEV (reference sequence). CDR3 length: 14 amino acids. V lost 10 bases to trimming and J lost 3 bases, with 18 bases between them. CDR3 sequence: CATGPRALHYGYTF. DNA of the CDR3: TGTGCCACCGGACCCAGGGCCCTTCACTATGGCTACACCTTC.

In this sample, this clonotype turned up many times. This chain links TRBV20-1 with TRBJ2-7; D is ambiguous. Germline V gives CDR1 DFQATT, CDR2 SNEGSKA (reference sequence). V dropped 0 bases and J dropped 1 base, with 7 bases sitting between them. The CDR3 runs 13 residues. The CDR3 sequence: CSARDTTSYEQYF. For the CDR3, the DNA is TGCAGTGCTAGAGATACGACTTCCTACGAGCAGTACTTC.

The chain uses TRBV4-1 and TRBJ1-4, with D possibly matching TRBD1 (5 bases). Germline-derived CDR1 and CDR2 are MGHRA and YSYEKL. Trimming removed 0 bases from V and 12 bases from J, with 20 bases in between. This CDR3 has 16 amino acids. CDR3 nucleotides: TGCGCCAGCAGCCAAGATGGGCGGGGGATCTATGGGGAACTGTTTTTT. Protein sequence: CASSQDGRGIYGELFF.

This clonotype has only a few counts. The CDR3 reads CASSEWRDTQYF. CDR3 sequence (DNA): TGTGCCAGCAGTGAATGGAGGGATACGCAGTATTTT. The chain carries TRBV2 and TRBJ2-3; D perhaps matches TRBD2 (5 bases). V was pared by 2 bases and J by 6 bases, with 6 bases between. The CDR3 sequence is 12 residues long. Germline values: CDR1 SNHLY, CDR2 FYNNEI.

V and J are TRBV20-1 and TRBJ2-5; the match to TRBD1 covers 8 bases. The V gene's germline CDR1 is DFQATT and CDR2 SNEGSKA (reference sequence). Trimming cost V 5 bases and J 5 bases; bases outside gene matches: 13. The CDR3 runs 15 residues. CDR3 amino acids: CSARGPDRGLETQYF. CDR3 in DNA: TGCAGTGCTCGGGGCCCCGACAGGGGTTTGGAGACCCAGTACTTC.

This clonotype has a handful of counts. The chain links TRBV20-1 to TRBJ1-4; 10 bases are shared with TRBD1. V was clipped by 5 bases and J by 0 bases; unmatched bases: 3. Germline CDR1 and CDR2: DFQATT and SNEGSKA (reference sequence). The CDR3 totals 15 residues. The CDR3 DNA reads TGCAGTGCTCTGGGACAGGGGTCAACTAATGAAAAACTGTTTTTT. This encodes CSALGQGSTNEKLFF.

This sequence joins TRBV29-1 and TRBJ1-1; TRBD1 matches 10 bases. With V trimmed by 3 bases and J by 1 base, 2 bases remained unmatched. The CDR3 runs to 14 residues. CDR1 and CDR2 from the germline V gene are SQVTM and ANQGSEA. The CDR3 region has the DNA TGCAGCGTTGAGGGGGACAGGGGGAACACTGAAGCTTTCTTT. Translating it yields CSVEGDRGNTEAFF. The whole variable domain, filled in from reference TRBV29-1 and TRBJ1-1, reads SAVISQKPSRDICQRGTSLTIQCQVDSQVTMMFWYRQQPGQSLTLIATANQGSEATYESGFVIDKFPISRPNLTFSTLTVSNMSPEDSSIYLCSVEGDRGNTEAFFGQGTRLTVV.

This clonotype was seen more than once but under ten times. Here the CDR3 DNA reads TGTGCCAGCCTCCGGGACACCACCGATACGCAGTATTTT. Amino acids: CASLRDTTDTQYF. The genes are TRBV28 and TRBJ2-3, with D tentatively TRBD1 (6 bases). Germline V CDR1 and CDR2: MDHEN, SYDVKM. V was shortened by 8 bases and J by 6 bases, with 15 bases between the two germline ends. This CDR3 is 13 amino acids long.

This clonotype was detected ten times or more. The J gene is TRBJ2-5, the V gene TRBV3-1; D unclear. CDR1 is LGHDT, CDR2 YNNKEL, per germline (reference sequence). Trimming shortened V by 4 bases and J by 4 bases, and 4 bases separated the two germline ends. The CDR3 covers 11 residues. The CDR3 sequence is CASSRAETQYF. In DNA, the CDR3 is TGTGCCAGCAGCCGGGCAGAGACCCAGTACTTC.

This clonotype was observed at least ten times. The V gene is TRBV28, the J gene TRBJ2-7; D perhaps matches TRBD1 (5 bases). The CDR3 has 14 amino acids. The germline gives CDR1 MDHEN, CDR2 SYDVKM. The V gene lost 6 bases and the J gene lost 7 bases, with 19 bases spanning the gap. The CDR3 protein is CASSTLDSQVEQYF. The CDR3 region has the DNA TGTGCCAGCAGCACCTTAGACAGCCAGGTGGAGCAGTACTTC.

This clonotype came up many times. V is TRBV20-1 and J is TRBJ2-1; TRBD2 matches at 10 bases. Germline CDR1 and CDR2: DFQATT and SNEGSKA (reference sequence). The CDR3 is 15 residues long. The J segment lost 2 bases and the V segment lost 3 bases, leaving 4 bases of the junction unmatched. The CDR3 loop is CSASHTSGAYNEQFF. The CDR3 DNA is TGCAGTGCTAGCCACACTAGCGGGGCCTACAATGAGCAGTTCTTC.